These 28 T cell receptor beta chains originate from one sample sequenced in a study of blood T cell repertoires in COVID-19 (dated by TCRdb to the early 2020s). The method behind the library was the immunoSEQ multiplex PCR assay. The clones in this table, taken by TCRdb from immuneACCESS, are in-frame only. Not every clone is retained; where verified, under half of the shortfall comes from an unresolved V gene, and the cause of the rest is unknown. The sample contains about 75,000 clones, about 91% of them found a single time. The top ten clones comprise roughly 7% of the sample. Sequenced sample: peripheral blood. Receptor source: a woman aged 45-65 years with acute or convalescent COVID-19.

The chain employs TRBV2 and TRBJ2-7; possibly TRBD2 for D (5 bases). The CDR3 length is 15 residues. Germline V lookup: CDR1 SNHLY, CDR2 FYNNEI. V lost 2 bases, J lost 0 bases, and 11 bases lay in between. CDR3 coding DNA: TGTGCCAGCAGTGAATCGGGGAACGGCTCCTACGAGCAGTACTTC. This gives the protein CASSESGNGSYEQYF.

This clone was observed a few times. The V gene is TRBV7-2, the J gene TRBJ1-2, with a possible D match to TRBD1 (6 bases). V dropped 5 bases and J dropped 4 bases, with 11 bases sitting between them. Germline V gives CDR1 SGHTA, CDR2 FQGNSA. This CDR3 spans 13 amino acids. In DNA, the CDR3 is TGTGCCAGCAGCCCAGAGGACAGCTATGGCTACACCTTC. It codes for CASSPEDSYGYTF.

In its sample, this clone was seen once. The rearrangement joins TRBV2 to TRBJ2-6, with TRBD1 matching over 8 bases. With V trimmed by 6 bases and J by 1 base, 8 bases remained unmatched. CDR3 length: 17 amino acids. CDR1 is SNHLY and CDR2 is FYNNEI in the germline V gene. DNA for the CDR3: TGTGCCAGCAGAGGGGACAGGACGAGGTCTGGGGCCAACGTCCTGACTTTC. Its protein product is CASRGDRTRSGANVLTF.

CDR3 in DNA: TGCAGTGCTAGTAGCGAGAACACCGGGGAGCTGTTTTTT. Its translation: CSASSENTGELFF. The rearrangement joins TRBV20-1 to TRBJ2-2; D may be TRBD2 (5 bases). Trimming pared 3 bases from V and 1 base from J, leaving 6 bases between. The CDR3 is 13 amino acids. The germline CDR1 and CDR2 sequences are DFQATT and SNEGSKA (reference sequence).

This clone appeared a few times. This chain uses TRBV6-5 with TRBJ1-2, with D uncertain. Trimming pared 6 bases from V and 8 bases from J, leaving 13 bases between. The CDR3 spans 12 residues. Germline CDR1 MNHEY, CDR2 SVGAGI. The CDR3 nucleotides read TGTGCCAGCAGCTTGGGCTTTGGCGGCTACACCTTC. Translating it yields CASSLGFGGYTF.

V usage is TRBV25-1 and J usage is TRBJ2-7, with 8 bases aligning to TRBD1. In germline, CDR1 is MGHDK, CDR2 SYGVNS. Losses at the gene ends were 5 bases for V and 3 bases for J; bases not matched to a gene: 9. This CDR3 contains 15 residues. The CDR3 sequence is CASSPGNRGSYEQYF. The CDR3, as DNA: TGTGCCAGCAGTCCCGGGAACAGGGGGAGCTACGAGCAGTACTTC.

This chain uses TRBV2 with TRBJ1-6; D might be TRBD1 (5 bases). CDR1 and CDR2 (germline): SNHLY, FYNNEI. The CDR3 consists of 16 residues. Trimming removed 2 bases from V and 7 bases from J, with 15 bases in between. CDR3 sequence: CASSEQGGHRNSPLHF. The CDR3 coding sequence is TGTGCCAGCAGTGAACAGGGAGGTCATCGGAATTCACCCCTCCACTTT. Full variable domain (outside the CDR3, taken from reference TRBV2 and TRBJ1-6): EPEVTQTPSHQVTQMGQEVILRCVPISNHLYFYWYRQILGQKVEFLVSFYNNEISEKSEIFDDQFSVERPDGSNFTLKIRSTKLEDSAMYFCASSEQGGHRNSPLHFGNGTRLTVT.

CDR3 region: CASSQGRTSNYGYTF. For the CDR3, the DNA is TGCGCCAGCAGCCAAGGGAGGACGTCTAACTATGGCTACACCTTC. The chain employs TRBV4-3 and TRBJ1-2; unclear D gene. The CDR3 has 15 amino acids. CDR1 and CDR2 from the germline V gene are LGHNA and YSLEER. V was shortened by 1 base and J by 0 bases, with 9 bases between the two germline ends.

The chain combines TRBV2 with TRBJ2-2, with 10 positions matching TRBD1. This CDR3 spans 15 amino acids. The V and J ends lost 6 bases and 6 bases, in that order; junction bases with no gene match: 7. Germline CDR1 is SNHLY and CDR2 is FYNNEI. The CDR3 protein is CASRLTGGGPGELFF. Here the CDR3 DNA reads TGTGCCAGCAGGTTGACAGGGGGCGGGCCCGGGGAGCTGTTTTTT.

The rearrangement joins TRBV19 to TRBJ2-5; D ambiguous. Trimming took off 3 bases at V and 1 base at J, with 6 bases between the two ends. Germline lookup yields CDR1 LNHDA and CDR2 SQIVND (reference sequence). This CDR3 is 13 amino acids long. The DNA for the CDR3 is TGTGCCAGTAGTATCCTGTTCCAAGAGACCCAGTACTTC. Amino acid sequence: CASSILFQETQYF.

The CDR3 sequence is CASGSLPTNEKLFF. The CDR3 DNA reads as TGTGCTAGTGGCTCCCTCCCAACTAATGAAAAACTGTTTTTT. The chain is built from TRBV12-5 and TRBJ1-4; D not resolved. V lost 6 bases and J 0 bases, leaving 8 bases between the germline ends. There are 14 residues in the CDR3. Germline-derived CDR1 and CDR2 are LGHNT and FRNRAP.

The genes are TRBV20-1 and TRBJ2-3, with D possibly being TRBD1 (5 bases). The CDR3 has 10 amino acids. Germline values: CDR1 DFQATT, CDR2 SNEGSKA (reference sequence). Trimming cost V 7 bases and J 7 bases, with 9 bases left between them. The CDR3 sequence: CSGQKNTQYF. CDR3 nucleotides: TGCAGTGGACAGAAAAATACGCAGTATTTT.

This clone was picked up one time. CDR3 DNA: TGTGCCAGCAGCCAAGTCTTCATTGGGTCGGCAGGGGTAAAGCGGCCCCTCCACTTT. This sequence encodes CASSQVFIGSAGVKRPLHF. This sequence joins TRBV3-1 (or the pseudogene TRBV3-2) and TRBJ1-6; perhaps TRBD1 as D (6 bases). Between the trimmed V and J ends, which lost 1 base and 13 bases, there was a span of 29 bases. The CDR3 length is 19 residues. CDR1 is LGHDT, CDR2 YNNKEL, per germline (reference sequence).

V gene TRBV25-1 combines with J gene TRBJ1-2; 8 bases are shared with TRBD1. Germline V gene data show CDR1 as MGHDK and CDR2 as SYGVNS. CDR3 length: 15 amino acids. Losses at the gene ends were 6 bases for V and 7 bases for J; bases not matched to a gene: 13. For the CDR3, the DNA is TGTGCCAGCAGAGAAGGACAGGGAGCAGTTGGTGGCTACACCTTC. This gives the protein CASREGQGAVGGYTF.

The sample holds a few counts of this clone. J is TRBJ1-4 and V is TRBV7-8; maybe TRBD1 (6 bases). The CDR3 totals 14 residues. Germline assignment: CDR1 SGHVS and CDR2 FQNEAQ. V lost 2 bases and J 8 bases, leaving 12 bases between the germline ends. CDR3 sequence (DNA): TGTGCCAGCAGCTTATATGGGGGCGGCGAAAAACTGTTTTTT. Amino acid sequence: CASSLYGGGEKLFF.

The genes are TRBV28 and TRBJ1-1, with D perhaps matching TRBD1 (6 bases). The CDR3 has 14 amino acids. V gave up 6 bases and J gave up 0 bases, with 11 bases separating them. Germline V lookup: CDR1 MDHEN, CDR2 SYDVKM. In nucleotides, the CDR3 is TGTGCCAGCAGATTAACAGGGATGAACACTGAAGCTTTCTTT. Its protein is CASRLTGMNTEAFF.

The chain employs TRBV28 and TRBJ1-1; D may be TRBD1 (5 bases). From germline, CDR1 is MDHEN and CDR2 SYDVKM. V was pared by 7 bases and J by 0 bases, with 15 bases between. CDR3 length equals 15 residues. CDR3 residues: CASMETALMNTEAFF. DNA for the CDR3: TGTGCCAGCATGGAGACAGCCCTTATGAACACTGAAGCTTTCTTT.

This chain joins TRBV15 and TRBJ1-6; D perhaps matches TRBD1 (5 bases). The CDR3 extends over 15 amino acids. V was cut by 3 bases and J by 7 bases, with 13 bases left in between. The germline gives CDR1 LNHNV, CDR2 YYDKDF (reference sequence). CDR3 in amino acids: CATSSADRLNSPLHF. The DNA for the CDR3 is TGTGCCACCAGCAGTGCCGACAGATTGAATTCACCCCTCCACTTT.

This chain uses TRBV5-1 with TRBJ2-2; no reliable D call. The CDR3 sequence is 15 residues long. Trimming took off 2 bases at V and 0 bases at J, with 8 bases between the two ends. CDR1 and CDR2 (germline): SGHRS, YFSETQ. DNA for the CDR3: TGCGCCAGCAGCTTTGGGCACGCGAACACCGGGGAGCTGTTTTTT. It codes for CASSFGHANTGELFF.

The chain recombines TRBV10-2 with TRBJ2-3; D perhaps matches TRBD2 (5 bases). CDR3 length: 12 amino acids. Trimming left V 10 bases short and J 1 base short, with 9 bases between. The germline V gene has CDR1 WSHSY and CDR2 SAAADI. The CDR3 DNA reads as TGCGCCACCGACTACGGCACAGATACGCAGTATTTT. This codes for CATDYGTDTQYF.

The V gene is TRBV9, the J gene TRBJ1-2; D not certain. The CDR3 covers 14 residues. The germline V gene encodes CDR1 SGDLS and CDR2 YYNGEE. Trimming took off 0 bases at V and 0 bases at J, with 6 bases between the two ends. The DNA of the CDR3 is TGTGCCAGCAGCGTAGAACGGGCTAACTATGGCTACACCTTC. Its protein product is CASSVERANYGYTF.

The rearrangement links TRBV15 to TRBJ1-1; 9 bases are shared with TRBD1. CDR1 LNHNV and CDR2 YYDKDF come from the germline V gene (reference sequence). V was clipped by 0 bases and J by 13 bases; unmatched bases: 12. The CDR3 loop spans 15 amino acids. CDR3 amino acids: CATSRDKGLGQGNFF. As DNA, the CDR3 is TGTGCCACCAGCAGAGATAAGGGGCTGGGACAGGGTAATTTCTTT.

The chain combines TRBV6-5 with TRBJ1-2; tentative D call: TRBD1 (5 bases). CDR1 and CDR2 (germline): MNHEY, SVGAGI. Between the trimmed V and J ends, which lost 7 bases and 0 bases, there was a span of 15 bases. There are 15 residues in the CDR3. Written as DNA, the CDR3 is TGTGCCAGCAAAAGGGGTTCCCTAGCTAACTATGGCTACACCTTC. Protein sequence: CASKRGSLANYGYTF.

This chain uses TRBV5-8 with TRBJ2-6; 8 bases fit TRBD1. This CDR3 has 18 amino acids. J lost 0 bases, V lost 4 bases, and 9 bases had no gene match. CDR1 is SGHTS, CDR2 YDEGEE, per germline. In nucleotides, the CDR3 is TGTGCCAGCAGCCGGGGACAGGACCGCCTCTCTGGGGCCAACGTCCTGACTTTC. Its protein is CASSRGQDRLSGANVLTF.

Turning to this clone: The same CDR3 arises from other DNA sequences in this sample as well. The chain joins TRBV6-5 to TRBJ1-1; maybe TRBD1 (5 bases). Trimming took off 2 bases at V and 1 base at J, with 8 bases between the two ends. The CDR3 runs 14 residues. CDR1 and CDR2 from the germline V gene are MNHEY and SVGAGI. The CDR3 sequence is CASSYGAGNTEAFF. The DNA for the CDR3 is TGTGCCAGCAGTTACGGGGCAGGGAACACTGAAGCTTTCTTT.

The CDR3 region is CASSQDLRGHSSYEQYF. For the CDR3, the DNA is TGCGCCAGCAGCCAAGATCTTCGGGGACACAGCTCCTACGAGCAGTACTTC. The V gene is TRBV4-1, the J gene TRBJ2-7; D perhaps matches TRBD1 (6 bases). The CDR3 length is 17 residues. Trimming shortened V by 0 bases and J by 0 bases, and 15 bases separated the two germline ends. Germline V gene sequence: CDR1 MGHRA, CDR2 YSYEKL.

The V and J genes are TRBV4-3 and TRBJ1-5; D gene uncertain. This CDR3 is 15 amino acids long. Germline lookup yields CDR1 LGHNA and CDR2 YSLEER. V was pared by 0 bases and J by 10 bases, with 16 bases between. Here the CDR3 reads CASSQEWGGPNPQHF. The CDR3 coding sequence is TGCGCCAGCAGCCAAGAGTGGGGAGGCCCCAATCCCCAGCATTTT.

The rearrangement joins TRBV6-5 to TRBJ1-2; TRBD1 is a possible D gene (5 bases). The ends were cut back, 6 bases at V and 7 bases at J, with 18 bases in the middle. Germline CDR1 and CDR2: MNHEY and SVGAGI. There are 14 residues in the CDR3. The CDR3 loop reads CASSRDSINSGYTF. The CDR3 DNA reads as TGTGCCAGCAGCAGGGACTCCATAAACAGTGGCTACACCTTC.